This T cell receptor beta chain was recorded in a study of blood T cells in healthy people across ages. Together with a sample-barcoded 5' primer, a J-beta primer mix was included in a second PCR lasting roughly 6 to 12 cycles. Template switching added a 12-random-nucleotide identifier to every cDNA molecule. MiXCR was run by TCRdb on the 5' RACE reads, yielding one entry per CDR3 protein. Of roughly 1,300,000 distinct CDR3 sequences listed, almost 60% are singletons. V gave up 3 bases and J gave up 0 bases, with 11 bases separating them. Per germline, CDR1 SGHRS and CDR2 YFSETQ. The CDR3 consists of 15 residues. Ranging in age from about 6 to 100, the donors were healthy Caucasian individuals from Russia.

This rearrangement joins TRBV5-1 to TRBJ2-3, with a weak D call TRBD2 (6 bases). The clonotype comes from a man aged 18 to 30 in good health. The material sequenced was blood. This CDR3 reads CASSSQRASTDTQYF. The CDR3 nucleotides are TGCGCCAGCAGCTCCCAGCGGGCTAGCACAGATACGCAGTATTTT.